These 23 T cell receptor beta chains came from one sample sequenced in a study of cytomegalovirus exposure and HLA in healthy donors. It was with 60 Vbeta and 13 Jbeta primers that the PCR ran. The method was immunoSEQ multiplex PCR; TCRdb's version includes in-frame clones alone and lacks a portion of them. The sample has a few hundred thousand clones; over 60% are singletons. Sequenced input: PBMCs. These receptors were collected from a man younger than 35 in good health and CMV-seronegative.

This clone was counted between two and nine times. The genes are TRBV7-9 and TRBJ1-1, with D uncertain. In germline, CDR1 is SEHNR, CDR2 FQNEAQ (reference sequence). The CDR3 length is 13 residues. V was clipped by 3 bases and J by 0 bases, with 5 bases between them. The CDR3 loop reads CASSFSVNTEAFF. CDR3 bases: TGTGCCAGCAGCTTTTCGGTGAACACTGAAGCTTTCTTT.

This clone was recorded only once. This rearrangement joins TRBV18 to TRBJ2-5, with 7 positions matching TRBD2. V gave up 6 bases and J gave up 2 bases; unmatched junction bases: 9. CDR1 KGHSH and CDR2 LQKENI come from the germline V gene. This CDR3 spans 15 amino acids. The CDR3 DNA is TGTGCCAGCTCTCCCATGGCGGGGGAACAAGAGACCCAGTACTTC. Translation gives CASSPMAGEQETQYF.

The CDR3, as DNA: TGTGCCAGCAGCTTAGCGGGGGGGCCCGGGAATGAGCAGTTCTTC. It yields the protein CASSLAGGPGNEQFF. This sequence joins TRBV7-2 and TRBJ2-1; the D gene is possibly TRBD2 (7 bases). V shed 0 bases and J shed 7 bases, with 13 bases lying between them. The germline gives CDR1 SGHTA, CDR2 FQGNSA. The CDR3 contains 15 residues.

The genes are TRBV9 and TRBJ2-5; TRBD1 matches at 7 bases. This CDR3 is built from 13 residues. Losses at the gene ends were 1 base for V and 4 bases for J; bases not matched to a gene: 1. Germline CDR1 SGDLS, CDR2 YYNGEE. This CDR3 reads CASSVRQGETQYF. DNA for the CDR3: TGTGCCAGCAGCGTAAGACAGGGAGAGACCCAGTACTTC.

This clone was counted a few times. The identical CDR3 is also encoded by other nucleotide sequences in the sample. V gene TRBV5-8 combines with J gene TRBJ2-5, with 8 bases aligning to TRBD1. Germline lookup yields CDR1 SGHTS and CDR2 YDEGEE. There are 14 residues in the CDR3. The trim removed 3 bases at V and 4 bases at J, leaving 5 bases unmatched. This chain's CDR3 is CASSSGQGRETQYF. Written as DNA, the CDR3 is TGTGCCAGCAGCTCTGGACAGGGTAGAGAGACCCAGTACTTC.

CDR3 amino acids: CASSLVAGEANEQFF. CDR3 bases: TGTGCCAGCAGCTTAGTAGCGGGCGAAGCGAATGAGCAGTTCTTC. The chain couples TRBV7-8 to TRBJ2-1; TRBD2 agrees at 7 bases. The CDR3 has 15 residues. Germline assignment: CDR1 SGHVS and CDR2 FQNEAQ. The junction had 7 bases not matched to a gene; V was cut back by 1 base and J by 7 bases.

This clone was seen only once. V and J are TRBV5-8 and TRBJ2-7, with D possibly being TRBD2 (6 bases). CDR3 size: 14 residues. Germline values: CDR1 SGHTS, CDR2 YDEGEE. V lost 4 bases and J lost 4, with 15 bases in between. CDR3 sequence reads: CASSLGQGGYEQYF. In DNA form, the CDR3 reads TGTGCCAGCAGCCTAGGGCAGGGAGGATACGAGCAGTACTTC.

This clone is a singleton in its sample. The rearrangement joins TRBV19 to TRBJ1-5; 8 bases match TRBD1. Looked up from germline, CDR1 is LNHDA and CDR2 is SQIVND (reference sequence). The V segment lost 7 bases and the J segment 2 bases; nucleotides outside the gene matches: 1. The CDR3 length is 13 residues. The CDR3, as DNA: TGTGCCAGTAAGGACAGGGGCAATCAGCCCCAGCATTTT. Protein sequence: CASKDRGNQPQHF.

The rearrangement joins TRBV28 to TRBJ2-2, with 11 bases that match TRBD2. Germline-derived CDR1 and CDR2 are MDHEN and SYDVKM. The CDR3 extends over 16 amino acids. V shed 3 bases and J 2 bases; nucleotides not matched to a gene: 2. The CDR3 nucleotides are TGTGCCAGCAGTTTTAGCGGGAGGGCCAACACCGGGGAGCTGTTTTTT. It yields the protein CASSFSGRANTGELFF. Complete variable domain (other parts from reference TRBV28 and TRBJ2-2): DVKVTQSSRYLVKRTGEKVFLECVQDMDHENMFWYRQDPGLGLRLIYFSYDVKMKEKGDIPEGYSVSREKKERFSLILESASTNQTSMYLCASSFSGRANTGELFFGEGSRLTVL.

This rearrangement joins TRBV7-2 to TRBJ1-6; 7 positions match TRBD1. This CDR3 region has 14 residues. Looked up from germline, CDR1 is SGHTA and CDR2 is FQGNSA. V gave up 5 bases and J gave up 8 bases; unmatched junction bases: 6. The CDR3 DNA sequence: TGTGCCAGCAGCGAGAAGGGGGCTTATTCACCCCTCCACTTT. This translates into CASSEKGAYSPLHF.

The chain joins TRBV30 to TRBJ1-1; D uncertain. Trimming shortened V by 6 bases and J by 8 bases, and 13 bases separated the two germline ends. CDR1 GTSNPN and CDR2 SVGIG come from the germline V gene (reference sequence). The length of the CDR3 is 11 residues. In nucleotides, the CDR3 is TGTGCCTGCAACCGGGAGAGAGAAGCTTTCTTT. Protein product: CACNREREAFF. Looking up the rest from reference TRBV30 and TRBJ1-1 gives the full variable domain: SQTIHQWPATLVQPVGSPLSLECTVEGTSNPNLYWYRQAAGRGLQLLFYSVGIGQISSEVPQNLSASRPQDRQFILSSKKLLLSDSGFYLCACNREREAFFGQGTRLTVV.

V is TRBV5-4 and J is TRBJ1-1, with D possibly matching TRBD1 (5 bases). The germline gives CDR1 SGHNT, CDR2 YYREEE (reference sequence). The length of the CDR3 is 15 residues. Deletions cut 0 bases from V and 6 bases from J, with 15 bases between. The CDR3 nucleotides are TGTGCCAGCAGCTTGGTAGGGCGGGAAGGGGCTGAAGCTTTCTTT. It translates to CASSLVGREGAEAFF.

In this sample, this clone turned up once. V usage is TRBV18 and J usage is TRBJ2-2, with 7 bases that match TRBD1. CDR3 length: 14 residues. The V gene's germline CDR1 is KGHSH and CDR2 LQKENI. J lost 5 bases, V lost 5 bases, and 5 bases had no gene match. The CDR3 protein is CASSIQGETGELFF. The CDR3 nucleotides are TGTGCCAGCTCAATCCAGGGGGAGACCGGGGAGCTGTTTTTT.

The CDR3 DNA follows: TGTGCCATCACCCAGACAGGGGGCTACAATGAGCAGTTCTTC. Encoded protein: CAITQTGGYNEQFF. The gene calls are TRBV10-3 and TRBJ2-1, with 9 bases identical to TRBD1. Germline lookup yields CDR1 ENHRY and CDR2 SYGVKD. V lost 7 bases to trimming and J lost 3 bases; unmatched junction nucleotides: 4. The CDR3 totals 14 residues.

The chain joins TRBV28 to TRBJ1-1; 8 nucleotides align to TRBD1. CDR3 length equals 16 residues. Germline V gives CDR1 MDHEN, CDR2 SYDVKM. Trimming cost V 2 bases and J 0 bases; bases outside gene matches: 5. CDR3 bases: TGTGCCAGCAGTTTAGGGACAGGTAACATGAACACTGAAGCTTTCTTT. Translation: CASSLGTGNMNTEAFF.

V gene TRBV19 combines with J gene TRBJ2-6, with D tentatively TRBD1 (6 bases). Germline CDR1 reads LNHDA; CDR2 reads SQIVND (reference sequence). V gave up 4 bases and J gave up 0 bases, with 13 bases separating them. The CDR3 has 17 residues. CDR3 coding DNA: TGTGCCAGTAGTAAAACGGGACACTTCTCTGGGGCCAACGTCCTGACTTTC. Its translation is CASSKTGHFSGANVLTF.

This rearrangement joins TRBV5-4 to TRBJ2-5, with TRBD1 identical over 10 bases. This CDR3 comprises 19 residues. With 3 bases clipped from V and 1 base from J, the junction kept 15 bases outside the gene matches. Germline V lookup: CDR1 SGHNT, CDR2 YYREEE (reference sequence). CDR3 DNA sequence: TGTGCCAGCAGCTCGGGACAGGGGAAAGTGGCTGGGATCCAAGAGACCCAGTACTTC. The encoded protein is CASSSGQGKVAGIQETQYF.

V gene TRBV7-2 combines with J gene TRBJ2-7; 11 nucleotides match TRBD1. In germline, CDR1 is SGHTA, CDR2 FQGNSA. The V gene end was trimmed by 5 bases and the J gene end by 6 bases; junction bases not matched to a gene: 6. This CDR3 is built from 14 residues. The chain's CDR3 is CASSPRTGGGEQYF. The CDR3 DNA follows: TGTGCCAGCAGCCCCCGGACAGGGGGCGGCGAGCAGTACTTC.

The chain joins TRBV7-2 to TRBJ2-2, with 12 bases lining up with TRBD2. The V gene end was trimmed by 7 bases and the J gene end by 6 bases; junction bases not matched to a gene: 12. In germline, CDR1 is SGHTA, CDR2 FQGNSA. The CDR3 totals 17 residues. CDR3 loop: CASTPERLAGVAGELFF. DNA for the CDR3: TGTGCCAGCACCCCCGAAAGACTAGCGGGGGTGGCCGGGGAGCTGTTTTTT.

This chain joins TRBV4-2 and TRBJ1-3; D gene unclear. V was trimmed by 0 bases and J by 4 bases, leaving 7 bases between them. The CDR3 is 14 residues long. Germline CDR1 is LGHNA and CDR2 is YNFKEQ. The CDR3, as DNA: TGTGCCAGCAGCCAAGAGAGTCGGGGAAACACCATATATTTT. This sequence encodes CASSQESRGNTIYF.

This chain uses TRBV7-6 with TRBJ2-5; D perhaps matches TRBD1 (6 bases). The DNA end favors TRBJ2-7, so the J call may be wrong. Germline V gene lookup returns CDR1 SGHVS and CDR2 FNYEAQ. The CDR3 has 15 amino acids. CDR3 protein: CASSLDYRTANEQYF. Here the CDR3 DNA reads TGTGCCAGCAGCTTGGATTACAGGACAGCCAACGAGCAGTACTTC.

This clone was picked up one time. The chain recombines TRBV27 with TRBJ1-4; D is perhaps TRBD1 (5 bases). V lost 5 bases to trimming and J lost 5 bases, with 18 bases between them. The germline V gene encodes CDR1 MNHEY and CDR2 SMNVEV (reference sequence). This CDR3 contains 16 residues. CDR3 in DNA: TGTGCCAGCAGTCTTACAATGACAGAATTGAATGAAAAACTGTTTTTT. Residues: CASSLTMTELNEKLFF. The full variable domain, completed using reference TRBV27 and TRBJ1-4, is EAQVTQNPRYLITVTGKKLTVTCSQNMNHEYMSWYRQDPGLGLRQIYYSMNVEVTDKGDVPEGYKVSRKEKRNFPLILESPSPNQTSLYFCASSLTMTELNEKLFFGSGTQLSVL.

The CDR3 protein is CASSLVGQGVNTEAFF. The CDR3 DNA reads as TGCGCCAGCAGCTTGGTTGGACAGGGGGTGAACACTGAAGCTTTCTTT. The V and J genes are TRBV5-1 and TRBJ1-1; TRBD1 agrees at 10 bases. CDR3 size: 16 residues. The germline V gene encodes CDR1 SGHRS and CDR2 YFSETQ. Trimming removed 0 bases from V and 0 bases from J; junction bases left unmatched: 2.